The present TCR beta chain was sequenced within a study of T cells in localized non-small cell lung cancer (dated by TCRdb to about 2020). Study-wide context: The study examined T cell repertoires in a few hundred patients with early-stage NSCLC and compared tumors with uninvolved tumor-adjacent lungs. All 240 or so NSCLC patients in the cohort were treatment-naive and had localized lung tumors that were resected. NSCLC patients had a mean age of roughly 66 years, and fewer than 150 were male and 107 female. Results and caveats for the whole study, not just this receptor: Of the top 100 tumor clones, a median of roughly 53 were detected in paired uninvolved adjacent lung; some 28 were also among that lung's top 100. Since the design was exploratory, TCR variables were selected using unadjusted p-values with no false-discovery rate correction. Uninvolved tumor-adjacent lung showed the highest T cell clonality, higher than tumor, which suggests more focused antigenic responses in the uninvolved tumor-adjacent lung. Higher T cell density in blood was associated with longer overall survival, whereas higher clonality in adjacent lung was associated with shorter survival. Because multi-region sequencing of the tumors was not done, intratumor heterogeneity could not be ruled out.

TCR beta CDR3 regions were sequenced from DNA using the immunoSEQ Assay. In the original analysis: T cell density was computed as TCR beta template counts normalized to usable DNA estimated by amplifying housekeeping genes. The preseqR package was used to estimate richness by extrapolating to 400,000 templates for PBMC samples and to 120,000 templates for tissue samples. Clonality was calculated as one minus Pielou's evenness. Tissue-enriched TCRs were identified through differential abundance testing performed on productive amino-acid clonotypes, with a minimum total count of 5 and an alpha of 0.1. Repertoire overlap between compartments was quantified with the Jaccard Index and Morisita Overlap Index. GLIPH grouped TCR beta CDR3s together with public tetramer-defined viral CDR3s, and a viral motif had to include at least three viral sequences and also show V-gene enrichment. This immuneACCESS table, as held by TCRdb, lists in-frame sequences with V and J called but not all clones. Of the missing ones, under half trace to an unresolved V gene in checked studies; the others have no known cause. V and J calls and clone size are those listed in that table; D and trimming were worked out from the DNA. The sample table shows roughly 72,000 clones, and less than 90% are seen once. The biggest ten clones account for just over 20% of the sample.

At diagnosis, peripheral blood, uninvolved tumor-adjacent lung and tumor were collected and stored as a combination of fresh-frozen and FFPE material. For TCR repertoire profiling, blood samples were analyzed as peripheral blood mononuclear cells. With regard to this clone: Its cognate antigen has yet to be identified. No much larger clonotype is one base removed from it; base qualities were not supplied.

Cut back by 1 base and 10 bases, the V and J ends lie 19 bases apart. Measured from the cysteine to the phenylalanine, the CDR3 is 15 residues long. Only the CDR3 DNA is retained, 45 bases long and in frame from the first base. The germline V gene (reference sequence) specifies SEHNR as CDR1 and FQNEAQ as CDR2. The sequences come from peripheral blood, collected before any cancer treatment. The sequence joins TRBV7-9 to TRBJ1-2, with the D gene not confidently named. The TCR was taken from a male donor aged 60 or over with stage III squamous cell lung carcinoma. The encoded CDR3 is CASSLETGLFLSYTF. The nucleotide sequence is given as TGTGCCAGCAGCTTAGAAACCGGACTCTTCCTATCCTACACCTTC.